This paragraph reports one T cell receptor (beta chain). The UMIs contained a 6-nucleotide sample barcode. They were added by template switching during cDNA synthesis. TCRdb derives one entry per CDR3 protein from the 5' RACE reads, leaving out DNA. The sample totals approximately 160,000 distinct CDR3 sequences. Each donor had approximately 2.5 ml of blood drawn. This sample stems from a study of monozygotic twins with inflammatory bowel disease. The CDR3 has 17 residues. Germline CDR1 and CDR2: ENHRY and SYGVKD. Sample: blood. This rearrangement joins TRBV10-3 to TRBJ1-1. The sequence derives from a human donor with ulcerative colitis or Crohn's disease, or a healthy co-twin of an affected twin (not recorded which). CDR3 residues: CATKLTRDYRRNTEAFF.